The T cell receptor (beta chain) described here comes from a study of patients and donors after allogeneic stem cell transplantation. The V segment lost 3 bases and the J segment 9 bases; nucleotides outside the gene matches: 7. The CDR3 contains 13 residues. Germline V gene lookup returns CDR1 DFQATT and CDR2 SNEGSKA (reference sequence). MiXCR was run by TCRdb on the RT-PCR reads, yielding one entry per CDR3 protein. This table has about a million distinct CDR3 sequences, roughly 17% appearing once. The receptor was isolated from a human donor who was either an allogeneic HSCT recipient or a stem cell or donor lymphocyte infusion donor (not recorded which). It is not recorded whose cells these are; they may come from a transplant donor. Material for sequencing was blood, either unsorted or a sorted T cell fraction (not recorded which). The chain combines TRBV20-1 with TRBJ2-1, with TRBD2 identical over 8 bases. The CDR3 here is CSARGTRAGEQFF. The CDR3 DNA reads TGCAGTGCTAGGGGGACTAGAGCAGGTGAGCAGTTCTTC.